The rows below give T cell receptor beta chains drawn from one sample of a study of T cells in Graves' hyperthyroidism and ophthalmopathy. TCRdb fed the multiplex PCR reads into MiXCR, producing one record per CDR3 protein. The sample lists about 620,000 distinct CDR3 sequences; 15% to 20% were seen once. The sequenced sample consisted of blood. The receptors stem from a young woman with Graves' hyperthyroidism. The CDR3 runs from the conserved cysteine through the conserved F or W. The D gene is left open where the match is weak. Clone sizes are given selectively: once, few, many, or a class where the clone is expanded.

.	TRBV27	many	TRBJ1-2	TGTGCCAGCAGTTCGGCCTCGACTTCTAACTATGGCTACACCTTC	CASSSASTSNYGYTF
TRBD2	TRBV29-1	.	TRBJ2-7	TGCAGCGTTCGGACTAGGGAGACCTACGAGCAGTACTTC	CSVRTRETYEQYF
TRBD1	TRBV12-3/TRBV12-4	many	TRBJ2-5	TGTGCCAGCAGTTTAGGTGGGGACAGAGAGACCCAGTACTTC	CASSLGGDRETQYF
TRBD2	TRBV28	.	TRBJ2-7	TGTGCCAGCGCCGCGGGAGGGCCGTACGAGCAGTACTTC	CASAAGGPYEQYF
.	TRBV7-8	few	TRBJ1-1	TGTGCCAGCAGCTTATCCAGGGAAGCTGAAGCTTTCTTT	CASSLSREAEAFF
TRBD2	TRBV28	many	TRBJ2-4	TGTGCCAGCAGTTTATCCGCGTTTGTTTCGCGGGAGGGCAGGGCCAAAAACATTCAGTACTTC	CASSLSAFVSREGRAKNIQYF
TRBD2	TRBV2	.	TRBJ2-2	TGTGCCATCCGGGGGGACTATCTGAACACCGGGGAGCTGTTTTTT	CAIRGDYLNTGELFF
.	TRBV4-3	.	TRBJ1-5	TGCGCCAGCAGCCAAGATCCCGGCGGCGCTCAGCCCCAGCATTTT	CASSQDPGGAQPQHF
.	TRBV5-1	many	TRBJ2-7	TGCGCCAGCAGCTTACACTGGGGGGGGACACCCGGGTACGAGCAGTACTTC	CASSLHWGGTPGYEQYF
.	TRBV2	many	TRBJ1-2	TGTGCCAGCAGTGAAGCGTCAGGGATCTATGGCTACACCTTC	CASSEASGIYGYTF
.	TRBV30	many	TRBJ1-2	TGTGCCTGGAGTGTGGAGGGCCCCCTGGGCTACACCTTC	CAWSVEGPLGYTF
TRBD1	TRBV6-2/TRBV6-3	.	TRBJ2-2	TGTGCCAGAGGGACAGCCACCGGGGAGCTGTTTTTT	CARGTATGELFF
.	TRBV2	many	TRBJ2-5	TGTGCCAGCAGTGGCGAACAAGAGACCCAGTACTTC	CASSGEQETQYF
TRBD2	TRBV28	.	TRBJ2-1	TGTGCCAGCAGTTTTGGGACTAGCCTCTACAATGAGCAGTTCTTC	CASSFGTSLYNEQFF
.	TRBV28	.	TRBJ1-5	TGTGCCAGCACGGAGGGGACCCAGCCCCAGCATTTT	CASTEGTQPQHF
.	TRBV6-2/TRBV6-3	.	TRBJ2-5	TGTGCCAGCGCACCAGGCCGGGAAGGGATGGAGACCCAGTACTTC	CASAPGREGMETQYF
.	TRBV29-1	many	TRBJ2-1	TGCAGCGCCCGATACAATGAGCAGTTCTTC	CSARYNEQFF
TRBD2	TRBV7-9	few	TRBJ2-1	TGTGCCAGCAGCTTAGAGAAAAGGACTAGCGGCTATGAGCAGTTCTTC	CASSLEKRTSGYEQFF
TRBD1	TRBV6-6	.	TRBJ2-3	TGTGCCAGCAGTTACTCCTCAGACAGGGGAACAGATACGCAGTATTTT	CASSYSSDRGTDTQYF
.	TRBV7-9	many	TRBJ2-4	TGTGCCAGCAGGATAGATGAAAACATTCAGTACTTC	CASRIDENIQYF
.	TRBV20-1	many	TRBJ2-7	TGCAGTGCTGTACCGGGACAAAACTACGAGCAGTACTTC	CSAVPGQNYEQYF
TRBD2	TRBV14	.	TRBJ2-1	TGTGCCAGCAGCCAAGAGGGGGACTACTCTTTTAATGAGCAGTTCTTC	CASSQEGDYSFNEQFF
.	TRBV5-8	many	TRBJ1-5	TGTGCCAGCAGCTTGGCCTCTCGTCAGCCCCAGCATTTT	CASSLASRQPQHF
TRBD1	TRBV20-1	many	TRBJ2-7	TGCAGTGCTACAACAGGGGGCGCCACCTACGAGCAGTACTTC	CSATTGGATYEQYF
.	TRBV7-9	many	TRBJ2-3	TGTGCCAGCAGACAGGACAGCACAGATACGCAGTATTTT	CASRQDSTDTQYF
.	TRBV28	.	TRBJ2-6	TGTGCCACCGCTATCAGTCGCGCTGGGGCCAACGTCCTGACTTTC	CATAISRAGANVLTF
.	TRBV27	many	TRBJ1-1	TGTGCCAGCAGTGAGTTTTGGCAGGGGAGGACTGAAGCTTTCTTT	CASSEFWQGRTEAFF
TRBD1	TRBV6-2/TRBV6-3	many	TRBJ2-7	TGTGCCAGCACCCTGACAGGGAGCCCCTACGAGCAGTACTTC	CASTLTGSPYEQYF
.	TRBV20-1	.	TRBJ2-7	TGCAGTACTCGCAGGACAGACTCCTACGAGCAGTACTTC	CSTRRTDSYEQYF
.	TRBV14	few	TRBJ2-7	TGTGCCAGCAGCCCCCAGCGGTCGTCCTACGAGCAGTACTTC	CASSPQRSSYEQYF
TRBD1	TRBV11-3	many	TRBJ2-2	TGTGCCAGCAGCTTTACAGGGGACGTAAACACCGGGGAGCTGTTTTTT	CASSFTGDVNTGELFF
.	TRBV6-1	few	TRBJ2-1	TGTGCCAGCAGTTCCGCGGGTGGGGGTTCCTACAATGAGCAGTTCTTC	CASSSAGGGSYNEQFF
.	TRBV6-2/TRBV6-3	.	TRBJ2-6	TGTGCCAGCAGCGACCCTGCGCGAGCTGGGGCCAACGTCCTGACTTTC	CASSDPARAGANVLTF
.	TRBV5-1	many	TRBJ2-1	TGCGCCAGCAGCCCCGCCGGCCCTGGGGACAATGAGCAGTTCTTC	CASSPAGPGDNEQFF
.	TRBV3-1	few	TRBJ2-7	TGTGCCAGCAGCCCCTGGGAGGGGGACGAGCAGTACTTC	CASSPWEGDEQYF
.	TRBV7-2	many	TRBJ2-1	TGTGCCAGCAGCTTAGTGCCCTATGTAGAGGGGCTTGAGCAGTTCTTC	CASSLVPYVEGLEQFF
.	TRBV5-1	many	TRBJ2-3	TGCGCCAGCAGCTTGGGGACGGGTTCCACTAGCACAGATACGCAGTATTTT	CASSLGTGSTSTDTQYF
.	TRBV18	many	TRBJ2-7	TGTGCCAGCAGCCCCGGACAGTCCTACGAGCAGTACTTC	CASSPGQSYEQYF
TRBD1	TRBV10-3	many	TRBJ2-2	TGTGCCATCAGTCCCGGACAGGGGGACACCGGGGAGCTGTTTTTT	CAISPGQGDTGELFF
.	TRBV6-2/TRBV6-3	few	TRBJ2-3	TGTGCCAGCAGTTTGGGGGACCCGAGCACAGATACGCAGTATTTT	CASSLGDPSTDTQYF
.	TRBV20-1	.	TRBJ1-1	TGCAGTGCTAGAGAGAGGGACACGAAGAGGTTCAACACTGGAGCTTTCTTT	CSARERDTKRFNTGAFF
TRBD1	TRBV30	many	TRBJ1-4	TGTGCCTGGAAACGTTTGGGACAGAGTAATGAAAAACTGTTTTTT	CAWKRLGQSNEKLFF
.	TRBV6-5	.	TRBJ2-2	TGTGCCAGCAGTTACAATCGAAAGGCGGCCGGGGAGCTGTCTTTT	CASSYNRKAAGELSF
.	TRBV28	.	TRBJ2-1	TGTGCCAGCGGACTCAACTCCTACAATGAGCAGTTCTTC	CASGLNSYNEQFF
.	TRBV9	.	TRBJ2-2	TGTGCCAGCAGCGTAGGAGGGCTTAACACCGGGGAGCTGTTTTTT	CASSVGGLNTGELFF
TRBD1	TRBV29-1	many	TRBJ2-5	TGCAGCGTTGAAGGGACGGGACAGGCCCCATGGGGCCAAGAGACCCAGTACTTC	CSVEGTGQAPWGQETQYF
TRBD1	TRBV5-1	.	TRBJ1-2	TGCGCCAGCAGCTTGGAACAGGGGGCGGATGGCTACACCTTC	CASSLEQGADGYTF
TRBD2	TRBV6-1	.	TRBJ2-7	TGTGCCAGCAGGGATCGGCGGGCGGGAGTTTACGAGCAGTACTTC	CASRDRRAGVYEQYF
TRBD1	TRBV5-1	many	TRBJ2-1	TGCGCCAGCAGCTTTTCCGAGGGGGCTTACTCCTACAATGAGCAGTTCTTC	CASSFSEGAYSYNEQFF
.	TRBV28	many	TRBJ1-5	TGTGCCAGCAGGTCTAATCAGCCCCAGCATTTT	CASRSNQPQHF
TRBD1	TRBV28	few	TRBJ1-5	TGTGCCAGCAGCAACAGGGGGCTAGGGCAGCCCCAGCATTTT	CASSNRGLGQPQHF